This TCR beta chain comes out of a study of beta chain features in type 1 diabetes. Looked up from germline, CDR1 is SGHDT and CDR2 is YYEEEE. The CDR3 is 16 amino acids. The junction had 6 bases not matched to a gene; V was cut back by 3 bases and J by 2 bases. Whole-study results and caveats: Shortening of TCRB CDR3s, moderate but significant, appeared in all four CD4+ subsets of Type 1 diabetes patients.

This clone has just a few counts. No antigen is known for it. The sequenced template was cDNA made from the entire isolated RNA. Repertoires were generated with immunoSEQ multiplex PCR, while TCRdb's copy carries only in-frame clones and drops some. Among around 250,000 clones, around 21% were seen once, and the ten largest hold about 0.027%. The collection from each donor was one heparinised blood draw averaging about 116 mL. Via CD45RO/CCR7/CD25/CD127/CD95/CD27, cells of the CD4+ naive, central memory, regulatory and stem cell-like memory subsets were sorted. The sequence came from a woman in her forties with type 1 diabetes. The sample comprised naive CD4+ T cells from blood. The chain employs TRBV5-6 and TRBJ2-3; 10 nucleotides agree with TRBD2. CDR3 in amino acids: CASSYALAGDTDTQYF. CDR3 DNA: TGTGCCAGCAGCTACGCTCTAGCGGGAGACACAGATACGCAGTATTTT.